The 24 T cell receptor beta chains reported below all come from one sample, sequenced in a study of shared clonotypes between healthy human individuals. This table comes from immunoSEQ multiplex PCR, and its TCRdb copy is limited to in-frame clones, with some not included. The sample records about 95,000 clones, 67% being singletons. Sequencing was done on a sample of memory CD8+ T cells sorted from blood. Subset of the sample: CD45RO+ cells pooled with CCR7-negative TemRA cells. These receptors were collected from a man aged 25 to 40 in good health.

This rearrangement joins TRBV18 to TRBJ2-1; D is unclear. Between the trimmed V and J ends, which lost 4 bases and 0 bases, there was a span of 10 bases. Germline lookup yields CDR1 KGHSH and CDR2 LQKENI. CDR3 size: 15 residues. The CDR3 is CASSRRRSSYNEQFF. Written as DNA, the CDR3 is TGTGCCAGCTCACGTCGGAGAAGCTCCTACAATGAGCAGTTCTTC. The whole variable domain, filled in from reference TRBV18 and TRBJ2-1, reads NAGVMQNPRHLVRRRGQEARLRCSPMKGHSHVYWYRQLPEEGLKFMVYLQKENIIDESGMPKERFSAEFPKEGPSILRIQQVVRGDSAAYFCASSRRRSSYNEQFFGPGTRLTVL.

This rearrangement joins TRBV7-2 to TRBJ1-2; TRBD1 agrees at 10 bases. CDR1 is SGHTA, CDR2 FQGNSA, per germline. V was clipped by 3 bases and J by 4 bases; unmatched bases: 5. This CDR3 is 15 amino acids long. The CDR3 region has the DNA TGTGCCAGCAGCTTCCGACGGGACAGGGGCTATGGCTACACCTTC. It is translated as CASSFRRDRGYGYTF.

This clone was counted only a few times. The rearrangement joins TRBV9 to TRBJ1-3; 8 bases are a match to TRBD1. Unmatched junction bases numbered 3, after V lost 4 bases and J lost 0 bases. Per germline, CDR1 SGDLS and CDR2 YYNGEE. This CDR3 comprises 15 residues. CDR3 region: CASSWTGTSGNTIYF. The CDR3, as DNA: TGTGCCAGCAGCTGGACAGGGACCTCTGGAAACACCATATATTTT.

A note on this clone: A much larger clone lies one base from this, so it may be a read error. This chain joins TRBV15 and TRBJ2-1, with TRBD2 identical over 7 bases. Germline CDR1 is LNHNV and CDR2 is YYDKDF (reference sequence). CDR3 length: 15 amino acids. This CDR3 is CVTSRAGSAYNEQFF. The DNA of the CDR3 is TGTGTCACCAGCAGAGCGGGATCGGCGTACAATGAGCAGTTCTTC.

This clone was recorded at least ten times. The V gene is TRBV7-8, the J gene TRBJ1-2, with D uncertain. The CDR3 totals 12 residues. From germline, CDR1 is SGHVS and CDR2 FQNEAQ. Trimming pared 1 base from V and 6 bases from J, leaving 6 bases between. The CDR3 region is CASSLENNGYTF. CDR3 coding DNA: TGTGCCAGCAGCTTAGAGAATAATGGCTACACCTTC.

The chain joins TRBV4-1 to TRBJ2-6; D is perhaps TRBD2 (6 bases). The CDR3 extends over 17 amino acids. The germline CDR1 and CDR2 sequences are MGHRA and YSYEKL. Trimming shortened V by 0 bases and J by 1 base, and 10 bases separated the two germline ends. The CDR3 loop reads CASSQDLRESGANVLTF. In DNA, the CDR3 is TGCGCCAGCAGCCAAGATCTACGGGAGTCTGGGGCCAACGTCCTGACTTTC.

Only a few counts were recorded for this clone. This sequence joins TRBV19 and TRBJ2-7; no clear D. The CDR3 is 13 residues long. Germline CDR1 is LNHDA and CDR2 is SQIVND (reference sequence). Deletions cut 5 bases from V and 1 base from J, with 9 bases between. CDR3 sequence: CASSFWWSYEQYF. The CDR3 DNA is TGTGCCAGTAGTTTCTGGTGGTCCTACGAGCAGTACTTC.

The V gene is TRBV10-3, the J gene TRBJ1-2, with TRBD1 identical over 8 bases. In germline, CDR1 is ENHRY, CDR2 SYGVKD. V lost 7 bases to trimming and J lost 2 bases; unmatched junction nucleotides: 12. The CDR3 covers 16 residues. The CDR3 nucleotides are TGTGCCATCACTAACCCGACAGGGGTGAAGAACTATGGCTACACCTTC. Its protein product is CAITNPTGVKNYGYTF.

J is TRBJ2-2 and V is TRBV30; 10 positions agree with TRBD2. Trimming cost V 2 bases and J 6 bases; bases outside gene matches: 6. This CDR3 is built from 15 residues. Germline CDR1 reads GTSNPN; CDR2 reads SVGIG (reference sequence). CDR3 sequence reads: CAWSPEREGAGELFF. In DNA form, the CDR3 reads TGTGCCTGGAGTCCCGAGCGGGAGGGAGCCGGGGAGCTGTTTTTT.

This clone was seen ten or more times. The chain joins TRBV28 to TRBJ2-7, with 8 bases matching TRBD2. The CDR3 runs 11 residues. Germline-derived CDR1 and CDR2 are MDHEN and SYDVKM. V shed 10 bases and J 4 bases; nucleotides not matched to a gene: 3. The CDR3 spells CATAGVYEQYF. The CDR3 nucleotides read TGTGCCACAGCGGGGGTTTACGAGCAGTACTTC.

The rearrangement links TRBV5-1 to TRBJ2-7; 8 nucleotides match TRBD2. Germline V gives CDR1 SGHRS, CDR2 YFSETQ. V was clipped by 4 bases and J by 5 bases; unmatched bases: 5. The CDR3 is 13 amino acids. Written as DNA, the CDR3 is TGCGCCAGCAGCCTTAGCGGGAACCACGAGCAGTACTTC. It encodes CASSLSGNHEQYF.

The chain links TRBV25-1 to TRBJ2-1; TRBD2 agrees at 7 bases. The germline gives CDR1 MGHDK, CDR2 SYGVNS. There are 16 residues in the CDR3. The junction had 16 bases not matched to a gene; V was cut back by 7 bases and J by 7 bases. CDR3 sequence (DNA): TGTGCCAGCATTTCCGGGAATAGGGCGGGAGCGAATGAGCAGTTCTTC. It specifies CASISGNRAGANEQFF.

This chain connects TRBV4-3 to TRBJ2-1; 7 bases map to TRBD2. CDR1 and CDR2 (germline): LGHNA, YSLEER. This CDR3 is 17 amino acids long. Germline trimming cut 5 bases from V and 0 bases from J; bases unmatched to any gene: 10. CDR3 amino acids: CASSSALAASSYNEQFF. Here the CDR3 DNA reads TGCGCCAGCAGCTCAGCCCTAGCGGCTAGCTCCTACAATGAGCAGTTCTTC.

Comment on this clone: Other DNA sequences in the same sample also yield this CDR3. This chain uses TRBV15 with TRBJ2-7; D unclear. This CDR3 region has 13 residues. CDR1 and CDR2 (germline): LNHNV, YYDKDF (reference sequence). Trimming removed 0 bases at V and 3 bases at J, with 6 bases between. Here the CDR3 reads CATSRDRSYEQYF. The CDR3 bases are TGTGCCACCAGCAGAGATCGGAGCTACGAGCAGTACTTC.

V is TRBV28 and J is TRBJ2-3; TRBD2 is a possible D gene (6 bases). V gave up 5 bases and J gave up 0 bases, with 12 bases separating them. The CDR3 covers 15 residues. Per the germline V gene, CDR1 is MDHEN and CDR2 is SYDVKM. As DNA, the CDR3 is TGTGCCAGCAGTGGGGACTCGAGCAGCACAGATACGCAGTATTTT. Protein: CASSGDSSSTDTQYF.

The chain couples TRBV9 to TRBJ1-1; 8 bases match TRBD1. V lost 0 bases to trimming and J lost 1 base; unmatched junction nucleotides: 5. Germline V gene lookup returns CDR1 SGDLS and CDR2 YYNGEE. This CDR3 has 16 amino acids. CDR3 in DNA: TGTGCCAGCAGCGTAGGGGCAGGGGGCGGGAACACTGAAGCTTTCTTT. This translates into CASSVGAGGGNTEAFF.

On this clone itself: The germline gene is not matched at one end of the junction; a read error may be the cause. The gene calls are TRBV7-9 and TRBJ2-5, with D perhaps TRBD1 (5 bases). This CDR3 has 13 residues. From germline, CDR1 is SEHNR and CDR2 FQNEAQ (reference sequence). The CDR3, as DNA: TGTGCCAGCAGCCCCGACAGCCCAGAGTCCCAGTACTTC. Translation: CASSPDSPESQYF.

V and J are TRBV11-2 and TRBJ2-1; TRBD2 agrees at 8 bases. V lost 0 bases to trimming and J lost 4 bases; unmatched junction nucleotides: 8. The germline CDR1 and CDR2 sequences are SGHAT and FQNNGV. CDR3 length: 17 residues. The chain's CDR3 is CASSLDRAGRGYNEQFF. The CDR3 DNA is TGTGCCAGCAGCTTAGATCGGGCCGGGAGGGGGTACAATGAGCAGTTCTTC.

This chain connects TRBV28 to TRBJ1-5; tentative D call: TRBD1 (6 bases). Germline CDR1 is MDHEN and CDR2 is SYDVKM. This CDR3 contains 13 residues. The V end was cut by 10 bases, the J end by 6 bases, with 16 bases between. CDR3 amino acids: CATTRQASQPQHF. The CDR3 nucleotides read TGTGCCACAACAAGACAGGCCTCTCAGCCCCAGCATTTT.

There are many counts of this clone. The CDR3 DNA reads as TGTGCCAGCAGTGGACAGACTAGCGGGAGCTACGAGCAGTACTTC. It is translated as CASSGQTSGSYEQYF. The chain carries TRBV6-1 and TRBJ2-7; 12 bases agree with TRBD2. V was pared by 4 bases and J by 3 bases, with 4 bases of the junction left unmatched. Per germline, CDR1 MNHNS and CDR2 SASEGT. The CDR3 covers 15 residues.

The gene calls are TRBV27 and TRBJ1-2, with D maybe TRBD1 (6 bases). V was shortened by 2 bases and J by 4 bases, with 17 bases between the two germline ends. This CDR3 spans 16 amino acids. The germline V gene has CDR1 MNHEY and CDR2 SMNVEV (reference sequence). CDR3 protein: CASSLQQGGTPYGYTF. CDR3 nucleotide sequence: TGTGCCAGCAGTTTACAACAGGGAGGAACACCCTATGGCTACACCTTC.

This chain joins TRBV28 and TRBJ2-7; 9 nucleotides line up with TRBD2. The germline CDR1 and CDR2 sequences are MDHEN and SYDVKM. The length of the CDR3 is 14 residues. The junction had 4 bases not matched to a gene; V was cut back by 7 bases and J by 0 bases. The DNA for the CDR3 is TGTGCCAGCACCGAGACTAGCGGCTCCTACGAGCAGTACTTC. Translation gives CASTETSGSYEQYF.

This clone was picked up a small number of times. The J gene is TRBJ1-1, the V gene TRBV25-1; TRBD1 matches at 7 bases. Germline V gene lookup returns CDR1 MGHDK and CDR2 SYGVNS. The CDR3 spans 15 residues. J was trimmed by 5 bases and V by 2 bases; bases with no gene match: 8. The CDR3 nucleotides are TGTGCCAGCAGTGAAACCCAGAACAGGGGAACTGAAGCTTTCTTT. Its translation: CASSETQNRGTEAFF.

In this sample, this clone turned up a few times. CDR3 protein: CASSDTGSGANVLTF. The CDR3, as DNA: TGCGCCAGCAGTGATACAGGCTCTGGGGCCAACGTCCTGACTTTC. The V and J genes are TRBV10-2 and TRBJ2-6; tentatively, D is TRBD1 (5 bases). The CDR3 runs 15 residues. V lost 3 bases and J lost 0, with 6 bases in between. Germline CDR1 is WSHSY and CDR2 is SAAADI.